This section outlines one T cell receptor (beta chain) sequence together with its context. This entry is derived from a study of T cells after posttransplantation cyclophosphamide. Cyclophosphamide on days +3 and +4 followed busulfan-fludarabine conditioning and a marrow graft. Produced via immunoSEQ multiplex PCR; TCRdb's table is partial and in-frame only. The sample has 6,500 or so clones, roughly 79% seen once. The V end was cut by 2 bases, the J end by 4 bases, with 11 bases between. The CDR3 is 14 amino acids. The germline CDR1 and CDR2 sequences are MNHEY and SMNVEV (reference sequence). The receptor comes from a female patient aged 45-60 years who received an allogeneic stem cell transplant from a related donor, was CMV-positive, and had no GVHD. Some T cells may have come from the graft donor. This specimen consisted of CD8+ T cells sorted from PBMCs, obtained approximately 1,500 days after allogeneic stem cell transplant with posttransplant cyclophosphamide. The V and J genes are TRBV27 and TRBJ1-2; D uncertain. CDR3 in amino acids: CASSLIRPPYGYTF. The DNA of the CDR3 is TGTGCCAGCAGTTTAATCAGGCCGCCCTATGGCTACACCTTC.